Listed below are T cell receptor beta chains from one sample, sequenced in a study of blood T cell repertoires in COVID-19. Repertoires were generated with immunoSEQ multiplex PCR, while TCRdb's copy carries only in-frame clones and drops some. Of roughly 250,000 clones listed, around 90% are singletons. The sample comprised PBMCs or T cells enriched from blood (not recorded which). These receptors were obtained from a woman in her thirties with acute COVID-19. CDR3s include the opening cysteine and the closing phenylalanine or tryptophan.

J gene,V gene,CDR3 protein
TRBJ1-3,TRBV7-8,CASSLAGTGSSGNTIYF
TRBJ2-4,TRBV6-1,CASSEATTAAGIQYF
TRBJ1-1,TRBV19,CASRRQGMNTEAFF
TRBJ1-1,TRBV7-9,CASIPTGSYTEAFF
TRBJ2-1,TRBV27,CASSPAGQYNEQFF
TRBJ1-2,TRBV9,CASSVPMTGDSNYGYTF
TRBJ1-6,TRBV2,CASKEILYNSPLHF
TRBJ2-7,TRBV7-9,CASSSGTEGYEQYF
TRBJ2-1,TRBV14,CASSLSPGLAGGSYNEQFF
TRBJ2-7,TRBV21-1,CASSEKRDSSYEQYF
TRBJ1-1,TRBV5-4,CASSPPGDLEAFF
TRBJ1-4,TRBV28,CASSFRGANEKLFF
TRBJ2-7,TRBV18,CASSSSAGAYEQYF
TRBJ1-3,TRBV11-2,CASSLVRGGNTIYF
TRBJ2-6,TRBV2,CASSEGRGTGANVLTF
TRBJ2-3,TRBV13,CASSFRLASDTQYF
TRBJ2-7,TRBV4-1,CASSQEGTGPYEQYF
TRBJ1-3,TRBV7-6,CASSLEAGGGTGNTIYF
TRBJ2-5,TRBV3-1/TRBV3-2,CASSQESAAQETQYF
TRBJ2-3,TRBV19,CASTTNRGFTDTQYF
TRBJ1-5,TRBV3-1/TRBV3-2,CASSQGTVSNQPQHF
TRBJ1-1,TRBV15,CATSRDKGTGKAFF
TRBJ2-2,TRBV3-1/TRBV3-2,CASRLGAPNTGELFF
TRBJ2-1,TRBV29-1,CSVTGTSGGNEQFF
TRBJ2-2,TRBV7-2,CASSQPLAGENTGELFF
TRBJ1-2,TRBV15,CATSRDLNNYGYTF
TRBJ2-5,TRBV5-1,CASSLDRGIGETQYF
TRBJ1-5,TRBV28,CASIMGQGGQPQHF
TRBJ2-3,TRBV5-1,CASSLQGIPYTDTQYF
TRBJ2-7,TRBV5-4,CASSPPGLAGGKSSYEQYF
TRBJ1-5,TRBV6-5,CASSPGGNQPQHF
TRBJ1-2,TRBV6-5,CASSYVEGAPTGYTF
TRBJ1-5,TRBV2,CASSAPRGINQPQHF
TRBJ2-7,TRBV3-1/TRBV3-2,CASSRPGQTSYEQYF
TRBJ2-7,TRBV11-1,CASSFHSHEQYF
TRBJ1-5,TRBV7-2,CASSFLQGAGQPQHF
TRBJ1-5,TRBV18,CASSPGQGAGQPQHF
TRBJ2-1,TRBV27,CASSTRHGSYNEQFF
TRBJ1-5,TRBV18,CASSPRQPGPNQPQHF
TRBJ2-2,TRBV5-4,CASSWGTSGGPNTGELFF
TRBJ1-6,TRBV7-9,CASSSGQGAMGSPLHF
TRBJ2-7,TRBV4-1,CASSQDWGGPPREQYF
TRBJ1-2,TRBV9,CASSPLMDIAYGYTF
TRBJ1-2,TRBV28,CASRFPGDNYGYTF
TRBJ1-5,TRBV6-5,CASSYSGQGDQPQHF
TRBJ1-2,TRBV24-1,CATSGPAAGLNYGYTF
TRBJ2-2,TRBV10-1,CASSTGTAGTGELFF
TRBJ2-7,TRBV6-5,CASSYKGHTTYEQYF
TRBJ1-1,TRBV12-3/TRBV12-4,CASTPRRDAEAFF
TRBJ1-5,TRBV18,CASSPGDRSNQPQHF
TRBJ1-4,TRBV28,CASSLTSTGVNEKLFF
TRBJ2-5,TRBV19,CASSQKETQYF
TRBJ2-5,TRBV5-1,CASSLPPPEETQYF